This T cell receptor (beta chain) was captured in a study of cytomegalovirus exposure and HLA in healthy donors. PCR used 60 Vbeta primers and 13 Jbeta primers. Sequencing used immunoSEQ multiplex PCR; TCRdb keeps in-frame clones, though not all of them. The table has about 150,000 clones, just under 80% seen once. Comment on this clone: Its antigen is currently unknown.

Trimming at V came to 7 bases and at J to 0 bases, leaving 7 bases not matched to a gene. CDR3 length: 15 residues. The germline V gene has CDR1 LNHDA and CDR2 SQIVND (reference sequence). Study-wide results and caveats: As was reported, the classifier diagnosed cytomegalovirus status with high specificity and sensitivity. In a later analysis, HLA-associated TCR beta chains were more clonally expanded than equally common others. Sequencing likely produced, as an artifact, a cluster of highly shared sequence variants.

This TCR derives from a man under 40 in good health. The chain couples TRBV19 to TRBJ2-3, with TRBD1 identical over 7 bases. Specimen: PBMCs. CDR3 sequence (DNA): TGTGCCAGTACCATCCGGGACAGTAGCACAGATACGCAGTATTTT. The encoded protein is CASTIRDSSTDTQYF.